The clone carrying this T cell receptor beta chain was counted ten times or more. The data are from a study of T cells after yellow fever vaccination. Study information: Fractions of limited cellularity were prepared by means of SMART-Seq v4 Ultra Low Input.

The germline V gene encodes CDR1 SGHDN and CDR2 FVKESK. Trimming at V came to 4 bases and at J to 2 bases, leaving 6 bases not matched to a gene. This CDR3 contains 17 residues. TCRdb reprocessed the 5' RACE reads via MiXCR and lists one record per CDR3 protein. This sample has tens of thousands of distinct CDR3 sequences; approximately 6.6% occur once, and the top ten carry roughly 22%. The receptor was isolated from a man aged 18 to 30 who received the YFV17D yellow fever vaccine. J is TRBJ2-1 and V is TRBV14, with 12 bases identical to TRBD2. Sequencing was performed on PBMCs, either bulk or a sorted T-cell subset (CD4+, CD8+, memory, or dextramer-sorted; not recorded which), taken on the day of the first yellow fever vaccination. The CDR3 reads CASSLRTSGDTYNEQFF. CDR3 in DNA: TGTGCCAGCAGCCTACGGACTAGCGGGGATACCTACAATGAGCAGTTCTTC. Filled out from reference TRBV14 and TRBJ2-1, the complete variable domain reads EAGVTQFPSHSVIEKGQTVTLRCDPISGHDNLYWYRRVMGKEIKFLLHFVKESKQDESGMPNNRFLAERTGGTYSTLKVQPAELEDSGVYFCASSLRTSGDTYNEQFFGPGTRLTVL.